One sample yielded the 26 T cell receptor beta chains listed below, sequenced in a study of blood T cell repertoires in COVID-19. Using immunoSEQ multiplex PCR, the repertoire was profiled, and TCRdb retains in-frame clones only, with some absent. The table lists about 320,000 clones, 86% of them singletons. Sequencing used peripheral blood. Receptor source: a woman aged 50 to 60 with acute or convalescent COVID-19.

The chain links TRBV28 to TRBJ2-7, with 9 bases fitting TRBD2. CDR1 and CDR2 (germline): MDHEN, SYDVKM. Trimming removed 6 bases from V and 3 bases from J; junction bases left unmatched: 6. This CDR3 spans 14 amino acids. The CDR3 DNA reads TGTGCCAGCAGCCGTCCTAGCGGGAACTACGAGCAGTACTTC. Its protein is CASSRPSGNYEQYF.

The chain joins TRBV6-5 to TRBJ2-1; 13 bases map to TRBD2. The germline V gene has CDR1 MNHEY and CDR2 SVGAGI. CDR3 length equals 15 residues. The trim removed 5 bases at V and 6 bases at J, leaving 4 bases unmatched. CDR3 sequence reads: CASSPGTSGINEQFF. In DNA, the CDR3 is TGTGCCAGCAGTCCCGGGACTAGCGGGATCAATGAGCAGTTCTTC.

The chain combines TRBV4-2 with TRBJ1-6; TRBD1 might be the D (6 bases). Trimming removed 4 bases at V and 9 bases at J, with 16 bases between. In germline, CDR1 is LGHNA, CDR2 YNFKEQ. CDR3 length: 15 residues. CDR3 amino acids: CASSPIGGAVSPLHF. The CDR3 DNA reads TGTGCCAGCAGCCCCATTGGGGGGGCAGTTTCACCCCTCCACTTT.

This chain links TRBV12-5 with TRBJ1-2, with 9 bases fitting TRBD1. Germline CDR1 reads LGHNT; CDR2 reads FRNRAP. The length of the CDR3 is 18 residues. J gave up 2 bases and V 4 bases, and 14 bases lay outside the gene matches. Written as DNA, the CDR3 is TGTGCTAGTGGTTCCCTTTCTGTTTGGACAGGGGAAAACTATGGCTACACCTTC. This gives the protein CASGSLSVWTGENYGYTF.

V gene TRBV29-1 combines with J gene TRBJ2-3; 7 bases match TRBD1. Trimming took 6 bases from V and 1 from J; bases not matched to a gene: 7. The CDR3 spans 14 residues. Germline CDR1 SQVTM, CDR2 ANQGSEA. CDR3 bases: TGCAGCGTAGATCCTGGACAGGGCACAGATACGCAGTATTTT. This gives the protein CSVDPGQGTDTQYF.

Of note for this clone: A junction boundary mismatches the germline segment, possibly from a read error. The rearrangement uses TRBV7-2 and TRBJ2-4; a weak D match, TRBD1 (6 bases). The CDR3 has 13 residues. Germline V gene lookup returns CDR1 SGHTA and CDR2 FQGNSA. The CDR3 bases are TGTGCCAGCAGCTCCACTCTAGAGGACAGACGGTGCTTC. It encodes CASSSTLEDRRCF.

The V gene is TRBV19, the J gene TRBJ2-1; 7 bases agree with TRBD2. The germline gives CDR1 LNHDA, CDR2 SQIVND (reference sequence). After removal of 4 bases from V and 6 bases from J, the junction contained 18 bases not matched to a gene. CDR3 length: 18 residues. The CDR3, as DNA: TGTGCCAGTAGTACGGGAGGCTACTCAGTTCGGCGAGGCAATGAGCAGTTCTTC. Translation gives CASSTGGYSVRRGNEQFF.

This chain links TRBV9 with TRBJ2-7; possibly TRBD2 for D (5 bases). The CDR3 covers 14 residues. The germline V and J ends were trimmed by 2 bases and 6 bases, with 15 bases remaining between them. Germline V gives CDR1 SGDLS, CDR2 YYNGEE. CDR3 region: CASSVVLSDGEQYF. CDR3 nucleotides: TGTGCCAGCAGCGTCGTACTTAGCGATGGCGAGCAGTACTTC.

This clone came up once. The gene calls are TRBV30 and TRBJ2-7; D might be TRBD1 (5 bases). V dropped 1 base and J dropped 6 bases, with 7 bases sitting between them. The CDR3 sequence is 11 residues long. Looked up from germline, CDR1 is GTSNPN and CDR2 is SVGIG (reference sequence). CDR3 sequence reads: CAWSGTLEQYF. DNA of the CDR3: TGTGCCTGGAGTGGGACACTCGAGCAGTACTTC.

The V gene is TRBV20-1, the J gene TRBJ2-7; 7 nucleotides match TRBD1. This CDR3 is 11 amino acids long. J gave up 7 bases and V 1 base, and 1 base lay outside the gene matches. The germline CDR1 and CDR2 sequences are DFQATT and SNEGSKA (reference sequence). The CDR3, as DNA: TGCAGTGCTAGAGGGACAGGTGAGCAGTACTTC. Protein sequence: CSARGTGEQYF.

The rearrangement links TRBV5-1 to TRBJ1-2; D is unresolved. Germline V gene sequence: CDR1 SGHRS, CDR2 YFSETQ. The V end lost 3 bases, the J end lost 4 bases, and 16 bases lay between the germline ends. There are 15 residues in the CDR3. CDR3 sequence (DNA): TGCGCCAGCAGCTCCCCTGACAAGTTGGCCTATGGCTACACCTTC. As protein: CASSSPDKLAYGYTF.

The rearrangement links TRBV9 to TRBJ2-1; TRBD2 matches at 8 bases. CDR3 length: 16 amino acids. The V segment lost 2 bases and the J segment 4 bases; nucleotides outside the gene matches: 8. Germline loops: CDR1 SGDLS, CDR2 YYNGEE. CDR3 nucleotides: TGTGCCAGCAGCGTCCCCCCAGCGGGGGAATACAATGAGCAGTTCTTC. Protein sequence: CASSVPPAGEYNEQFF.

V is TRBV12-3 or TRBV12-4 and J is TRBJ2-5; 10 bases line up with TRBD2. V lost 9 bases and J lost 4; bases outside the gene matches: 5. The CDR3 is 13 amino acids. CDR3 sequence reads: CASLLAGLETQYF. The DNA for the CDR3 is TGTGCCAGTCTACTAGCGGGACTAGAGACCCAGTACTTC.

This clone was counted a few times. The V and J genes are TRBV7-9 and TRBJ2-7; D is ambiguous. V was pared by 1 base and J by 2 bases, with 15 bases between. This CDR3 is 16 amino acids long. CDR1 and CDR2 from the germline V gene are SEHNR and FQNEAQ (reference sequence). DNA of the CDR3: TGTGCCAGCAGCTTAGTGAGTCAACTAAACGCCTACGAGCAGTACTTC. This encodes CASSLVSQLNAYEQYF.

This chain links TRBV4-2 with TRBJ2-7; 10 positions match TRBD2. Germline V lookup: CDR1 LGHNA, CDR2 YNFKEQ. The CDR3 has 16 residues. V shed 3 bases, J shed 2 bases, and the junction held 7 bases outside the gene matches. Here the CDR3 reads CASSQDIAGGPYEQYF. The CDR3 bases are TGTGCCAGCAGCCAGGATATAGCGGGAGGTCCCTACGAGCAGTACTTC.

This clone has a single count. V gene TRBV29-1 combines with J gene TRBJ1-5; TRBD1 is a possible D gene (5 bases). CDR3 size: 13 residues. The V gene lost 1 base and the J gene lost 7 bases, with 11 bases spanning the gap. Germline CDR1 and CDR2: SQVTM and ANQGSEA. CDR3 protein: CSVEGGSGQPQHF. DNA for the CDR3: TGCAGCGTTGAAGGGGGCTCCGGGCAGCCCCAGCATTTT.

Regarding this clone: The junction differs from germline at one of its ends, possibly a read error. This chain links TRBV7-7 with TRBJ2-5; no firm D call. Germline V gives CDR1 SSHAT, CDR2 FNYEAQ (reference sequence). CDR3 length: 13 amino acids. The CDR3 sequence: CASSQDTQETQYF. CDR3 coding DNA: TGTGCTAGCAGCCAAGACACCCAAGAGACCCAGTACTTC. Full variable domain (outside the CDR3, taken from reference TRBV7-7 and TRBJ2-5): GAGVSQSPRYKVTKRGQDVTLRCDPISSHATLYWYQQALGQGPEFLTYFNYEAQPDKSGLPSDRFSAERPEGSISTLTIQRTEQRDSAMYRCASSQDTQETQYFGPGTRLLVL.

This rearrangement joins TRBV28 to TRBJ2-5, with 10 bases that match TRBD1. V dropped 4 bases and J dropped 2; count of bases not matched to a gene: 7. CDR1 and CDR2 from the germline V gene are MDHEN and SYDVKM. This CDR3 spans 16 amino acids. CDR3 DNA: TGTGCCAGCAGTTCTCCGGGACAGGGGCCACAAGAGACCCAGTACTTC. Its translation: CASSSPGQGPQETQYF.

This clone was counted between two and nine times. The chain has TRBV3-1 (or the pseudogene TRBV3-2) and TRBJ1-4; D is possibly TRBD1 (5 bases). Trimming shortened V by 5 bases and J by 8 bases, and 9 bases separated the two germline ends. Germline assignment: CDR1 LGHDT and CDR2 YNNKEL (reference sequence). There are 12 residues in the CDR3. Here the CDR3 DNA reads TGTGCCAGCAGCATGGGGGGGGAAAAACTGTTTTTT. It codes for CASSMGGEKLFF.

The J gene is TRBJ2-3, the V gene TRBV4-1; weak D call: TRBD2 (9 bases). The CDR3 runs 21 residues. Trimming removed 0 bases from V and 4 bases from J, with 29 bases in between. The germline V gene has CDR1 MGHRA and CDR2 YSYEKL. CDR3 residues: CASSQDRTGLLLAGIPDTQYF. CDR3 DNA: TGCGCCAGCAGCCAAGATAGGACAGGGTTGCTGCTAGCGGGAATCCCAGATACGCAGTATTTT.

The J gene is TRBJ1-6, the V gene TRBV12-3 or TRBV12-4, with D maybe TRBD1 (6 bases). This CDR3 has 13 amino acids. V was shortened by 6 bases and J by 9 bases, with 12 bases between the two germline ends. The CDR3 nucleotides are TGTGCCAGCAGCCCGGGGGGCTCTTCACCCCTCCACTTT. It yields the protein CASSPGGSSPLHF.

This clone has only a few counts. The chain links TRBV6-5 to TRBJ2-7; no clear D. The CDR3 length is 12 residues. Germline V gene lookup returns CDR1 MNHEY and CDR2 SVGAGI. Trimming removed 6 bases from V and 4 bases from J, with 10 bases in between. CDR3 protein: CASRTTRYEQYF. CDR3 nucleotides: TGTGCCAGCAGAACTACCCGGTACGAGCAGTACTTC.

The rearrangement links TRBV25-1 to TRBJ2-5; 9 positions agree with TRBD1. In germline, CDR1 is MGHDK, CDR2 SYGVNS. J was trimmed by 4 bases and V by 4 bases; bases with no gene match: 7. The CDR3 is made up of 15 amino acids. The CDR3 spells CASSGYRGHGETQYF. The DNA of the CDR3 is TGTGCCAGCAGTGGATACAGGGGGCATGGAGAGACCCAGTACTTC.

This clone was counted a single time. This sequence joins TRBV28 and TRBJ2-3; D possibly corresponds to TRBD1 (5 bases). CDR3 size: 16 residues. Germline-derived CDR1 and CDR2 are MDHEN and SYDVKM. Trimming took 8 bases from V and 2 from J, leaving 20 bases between them. DNA for the CDR3: TGTGCCAGCTCCCGCTGGGCTCCCAGGGACACAGATACGCAGTATTTT. This gives the protein CASSRWAPRDTDTQYF.

This chain uses TRBV5-4 with TRBJ2-7, with 9 positions matching TRBD1. Germline-derived CDR1 and CDR2 are SGHNT and YYREEE (reference sequence). CDR3 size: 14 residues. V dropped 3 bases and J dropped 5; count of bases not matched to a gene: 6. The CDR3 bases are TGTGCCAGCAGCTCACCGGGACAGGGAGACGAGCAGTACTTC. Translating gives CASSSPGQGDEQYF.

The chain combines TRBV7-9 with TRBJ1-3; D not certain. The V gene lost 2 bases and the J gene lost 0 bases, with 8 bases spanning the gap. Per germline, CDR1 SEHNR and CDR2 FQNEAQ (reference sequence). This CDR3 has 15 amino acids. The CDR3 here is CASSLQAGSGNTIYF. The CDR3 DNA reads TGTGCCAGCAGCTTACAGGCGGGCTCTGGAAACACCATATATTTT.